Listed below are T cell receptor beta chains from one sample, sequenced in a study of blood T cell repertoires in COVID-19. Clones were sequenced by immunoSEQ multiplex PCR, and TCRdb holds only the in-frame ones, with some missing. The sample yields almost 250,000 clones, about 87% seen once. Sequences were obtained from PBMCs or T cells enriched from blood (not recorded which). The receptors were sampled from a woman aged 45-65 years who had recovered from COVID-19. The CDR3 runs from the conserved cysteine through the conserved F or W. A D gene is named only where the DNA matches it firmly. A row's size may be missing; if present it is once, few, many or a size class.

D: TRBD2; size: .; length: 12; V: TRBV3-1/TRBV3-2; J: TRBJ2-7; DNA: TGTGCCAGCAGCCAGGGGGGGGGCGAGCAGTACTTC; CDR3: CASSQGGGEQYF
D: TRBD1; size: .; length: 15; V: TRBV27; J: TRBJ2-7; DNA: TGTGCCAGCAGTTTCCGTGGACAGGGAGTCCACGAGCAGTACTTC; CDR3: CASSFRGQGVHEQYF
D: TRBD1; size: once; length: 16; V: TRBV7-9; J: TRBJ1-4; DNA: TGTGCCAGCAGCCAAGATTGGGGCAGGGGGACGGAAAAACTGTTTTTT; CDR3: CASSQDWGRGTEKLFF
D: .; size: .; length: 10; V: TRBV30; J: TRBJ1-2; DNA: TGTGCCTGGAGTGCCGCGCGCTACACCTTC; CDR3: CAWSAARYTF
D: TRBD1; size: .; length: 16; V: TRBV5-6; J: TRBJ1-2; DNA: TGTGCCAGCAGCTTAGCGACAGGGAGTACTAACTATGGCTACACCTTC; CDR3: CASSLATGSTNYGYTF
D: TRBD2; size: .; length: 16; V: TRBV3-1/TRBV3-2; J: TRBJ2-3; DNA: TGTGCCAGCAGCCCCCGGACTAGCGGGAGTACAGATACGCAGTATTTT; CDR3: CASSPRTSGSTDTQYF
D: TRBD2; size: many; length: 15; V: TRBV6-4; J: TRBJ2-1; DNA: TGTGCCAGCAGTGACTCAACTAGCGGGGGAAATAAGCAGTTCTTC; CDR3: CASSDSTSGGNKQFF
D: .; size: few; length: 15; V: TRBV27; J: TRBJ1-1; DNA: TGTGCCAGCGGACCACCTGGAGGGGAGAACACTGAAGCTTTCTTT; CDR3: CASGPPGGENTEAFF
D: TRBD2; size: .; length: 13; V: TRBV5-1; J: TRBJ2-1; DNA: TGCGCCAGCATGGGGCGGGAGCGCAATGAGCAGTTCTTC; CDR3: CASMGRERNEQFF
D: TRBD2; size: .; length: 15; V: TRBV7-2; J: TRBJ2-5; DNA: TGTGCCAGCAGCTCCCTAGCGGGAGGGCCGGAGACCCAGTACTTC; CDR3: CASSSLAGGPETQYF
D: TRBD2; size: .; length: 16; V: TRBV30; J: TRBJ2-2; DNA: TGTGCCTGCGCCCGTTCGTATAGCGGGAGGTACGGGGAGCTGTTTTTT; CDR3: CACARSYSGRYGELFF
D: .; size: once; length: 15; V: TRBV19; J: TRBJ2-3; DNA: TGTGCCAGTAGTCCCTATTGGTTAAGCACAGATACGCAGTATTTT; CDR3: CASSPYWLSTDTQYF
D: TRBD2; size: .; length: 15; V: TRBV9; J: TRBJ2-2; DNA: TGTGCCAGCAGCGTATGGGGGGGAGCGACCGGGGAGCTGTTTTTT; CDR3: CASSVWGGATGELFF
D: TRBD2; size: .; length: 17; V: TRBV5-1; J: TRBJ2-7; DNA: TGCGCCAGCAGCTTAGACGGACTAGCGGGCGCTCCTTTTTGGCAGTACTTC; CDR3: CASSLDGLAGAPFWQYF
D: TRBD2; size: .; length: 14; V: TRBV2; J: TRBJ2-5; DNA: TGTGCCAGTCGACTAGCGGGAGGCCAAGAGACCCAGTACTTC; CDR3: CASRLAGGQETQYF
D: TRBD2; size: .; length: 15; V: TRBV13; J: TRBJ2-3; DNA: TGTGCCAGCAGCTCCGGGACTAGCGGCACAGATACGCAGTATTTT; CDR3: CASSSGTSGTDTQYF
D: .; size: .; length: 12; V: TRBV6-5; J: TRBJ2-7; DNA: TGTGCCAGCCATGTCGGAGCCTACGAGCAGTACTTC; CDR3: CASHVGAYEQYF
D: .; size: .; length: 15; V: TRBV6-2/TRBV6-3; J: TRBJ2-7; DNA: TGTGCCAGCAGTTACTCGTCAGGGAGGTACAGCGAGCAGTACTTC; CDR3: CASSYSSGRYSEQYF
D: .; size: .; length: 13; V: TRBV7-3; J: TRBJ1-6; DNA: TGTGCCAGCAGCGTAGACGGCGGGGCACCCCTCCACTTT; CDR3: CASSVDGGAPLHF
D: TRBD1; size: .; length: 17; V: TRBV18; J: TRBJ1-2; DNA: TGTGCCAGCTCACCAAACCAGAGACAGGGTTTAGACTATGGCTACACCTTC; CDR3: CASSPNQRQGLDYGYTF
D: .; size: .; length: 13; V: TRBV30; J: TRBJ1-6; DNA: TGTGCCTGGAAGGAGAACCGGAGTTCACCCCTCCACTTT; CDR3: CAWKENRSSPLHF
D: .; size: .; length: 11; V: TRBV30; J: TRBJ1-2; DNA: TGTGCCTGTGACACCAACTATGGCTACACCTTC; CDR3: CACDTNYGYTF
D: TRBD1; size: .; length: 19; V: TRBV7-9; J: TRBJ2-6; DNA: TGTGCCAGCAGCTCCCCTCTAGGGACAGTATTCTCTGGGGCCAACGTCCTGACTTTC; CDR3: CASSSPLGTVFSGANVLTF
D: .; size: few; length: 20; V: TRBV28; J: TRBJ1-6; DNA: TGTGCCAGCAGCCCTATCTCCCGGGTAACCCAAAAAACAAATAATTCACCCCTCCACTTT; CDR3: CASSPISRVTQKTNNSPLHF
D: TRBD1; size: .; length: 19; V: TRBV5-1; J: TRBJ1-1; DNA: TGCGCCAGCAGCCCACGGGGGACAGGGGACCAACCCCGGGACACTGAAGCTTTCTTT; CDR3: CASSPRGTGDQPRDTEAFF
D: TRBD1; size: .; length: 14; V: TRBV2; J: TRBJ1-5; DNA: TGTGCCAGCACCCAAGACAGGGTCGATCAGCCCCAGCATTTT; CDR3: CASTQDRVDQPQHF
D: TRBD2; size: .; length: 15; V: TRBV6-4; J: TRBJ2-1; DNA: TGTGCCAGCAGTGATGAGACTAGCGGGAGAAATGAGCAGTTCTTC; CDR3: CASSDETSGRNEQFF
D: .; size: few; length: 15; V: TRBV6-1; J: TRBJ2-1; DNA: TGTGCCAGCAGTGAAGCTGGGGATAGCGGCTATGAGCAGTTCTTC; CDR3: CASSEAGDSGYEQFF
D: TRBD2; size: .; length: 19; V: TRBV7-2; J: TRBJ2-7; DNA: TGTGCCAGCAGCTTGGGTGGACTAGCGGGAGGCCCTTTCTCCTACGAGCAGTACTTC; CDR3: CASSLGGLAGGPFSYEQYF
D: TRBD2; size: .; length: 17; V: TRBV11-2; J: TRBJ2-7; DNA: TGTGCCAGCAGCTTTAGCGCGCTAGCGGGAAGGACCTACGAGCAGTACTTC; CDR3: CASSFSALAGRTYEQYF
D: .; size: .; length: 15; V: TRBV30; J: TRBJ1-6; DNA: TGTGCCTGGACAGTAGTAGAAGGGGCAAATTCACCCCTCCACTTT; CDR3: CAWTVVEGANSPLHF
D: .; size: many; length: 15; V: TRBV28; J: TRBJ2-5; DNA: TGTGCCAGCAGTTTCCCACGTCGGGGGAAAGAGACCCAGTACTTC; CDR3: CASSFPRRGKETQYF
D: .; size: .; length: 15; V: TRBV5-1; J: TRBJ1-3; DNA: TGCGCCAGCAGCTCCCAGGGCAGAGACGGAAACACCATATATTTT; CDR3: CASSSQGRDGNTIYF
D: TRBD1; size: .; length: 15; V: TRBV27; J: TRBJ2-5; DNA: TGTGCCAGCAAATATAACCGGGACAGCGGAGAGACCCAGTACTTC; CDR3: CASKYNRDSGETQYF
D: .; size: .; length: 15; V: TRBV7-9; J: TRBJ1-2; DNA: TGTGCCAGCAGCCCGAGGGTCCAGGGGATCTATGGCTACACCTTC; CDR3: CASSPRVQGIYGYTF
D: TRBD2; size: .; length: 14; V: TRBV7-9; J: TRBJ2-4; DNA: TGTGCCAGCAGCCCCGTTGCTGCGGGAGGTATGGGGTACTTC; CDR3: CASSPVAAGGMGYF